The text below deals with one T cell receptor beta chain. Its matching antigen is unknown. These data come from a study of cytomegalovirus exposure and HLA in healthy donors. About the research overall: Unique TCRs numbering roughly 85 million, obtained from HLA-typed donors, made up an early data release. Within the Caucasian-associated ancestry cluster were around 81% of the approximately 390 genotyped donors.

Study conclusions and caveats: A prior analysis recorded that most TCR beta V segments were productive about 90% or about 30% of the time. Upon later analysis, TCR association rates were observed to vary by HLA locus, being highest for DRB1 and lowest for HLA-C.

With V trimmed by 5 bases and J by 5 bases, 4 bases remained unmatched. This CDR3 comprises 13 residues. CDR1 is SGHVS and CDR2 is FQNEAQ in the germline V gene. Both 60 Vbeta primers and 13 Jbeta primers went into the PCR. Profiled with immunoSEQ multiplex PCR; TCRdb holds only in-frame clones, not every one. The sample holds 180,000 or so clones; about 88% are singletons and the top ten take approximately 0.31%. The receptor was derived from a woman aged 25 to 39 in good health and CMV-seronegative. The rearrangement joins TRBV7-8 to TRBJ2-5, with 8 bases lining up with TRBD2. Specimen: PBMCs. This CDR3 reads CASSPERGETQYF. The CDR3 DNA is TGTGCCAGCAGCCCGGAGCGGGGGGAGACCCAGTACTTC.